This is a list of T cell receptor beta chains from one sample in a study of identical twins. TCRdb itself ran the 5' RACE reads through MiXCR, one entry per CDR3 protein. Altogether hundreds of thousands of distinct CDR3 sequences are present, about 12% being singletons, with the ten largest covering under 2%. These data were likewise used in another study, on yellow fever vaccine responses in identical twins.

Sequenced: PBMCs. These receptors originate from a woman aged 18-29 years in good health. CDR3s include the opening cysteine and the closing phenylalanine or tryptophan. The D gene is left open where the match is weak. The size of a clone is reported for some rows only, either as once, few or many, or as a class for expanded clones.

v_call	j_call	d_call	clone_size	cdr3_aa	cdr3_nt
TRBV24-1	TRBJ2-1	.	few	CATSDPRGTYNEQFF	TGTGCCACCAGTGACCCCAGGGGTACCTACAATGAGCAGTTCTTC
TRBV20-1	TRBJ1-5	.	.	CSARGVQGGRYQPQHF	TGCAGTGCTAGAGGGGTACAGGGAGGAAGGTATCAGCCCCAGCATTTT
TRBV12-3/TRBV12-4	TRBJ2-2	TRBD2	many	CASRLAGGDFTGELFF	TGTGCCAGCAGACTAGCGGGGGGCGACTTTACCGGGGAGCTGTTTTTT
TRBV10-2	TRBJ2-3	TRBD2	.	CASSGTSGSASTDTQYF	TGCGCCAGCAGTGGGACTAGCGGGAGTGCTAGCACAGATACGCAGTATTTT
TRBV29-1	TRBJ2-7	TRBD2	few	CSVGLAGVPYYEQYF	TGCAGCGTCGGACTAGCGGGAGTACCCTACTACGAGCAGTACTTC
TRBV5-1	TRBJ2-5	TRBD2	.	CASSLDSGTETQYF	TGCGCCAGCAGCTTGGATAGCGGGACGGAGACCCAGTACTTC
TRBV11-2	TRBJ2-1	.	few	CASSSTPPNEQFF	TGTGCCAGCAGCTCGACCCCACCCAATGAGCAGTTCTTC
TRBV5-1	TRBJ2-1	.	few	CASSPYGTPDTQQFF	TGCGCCAGCAGCCCGTACGGGACTCCTGATACACAGCAGTTCTTC
TRBV20-1	TRBJ2-1	.	.	CSASSRISDWYEQFF	TGCAGTGCTAGTTCTAGGATTTCGGATTGGTATGAGCAGTTCTTC
TRBV6-2/TRBV6-3	TRBJ2-1	.	few	CASSPPVQGYNEQFF	TGTGCCAGCAGCCCCCCTGTGCAGGGGTACAATGAGCAGTTCTTC
TRBV4-2	TRBJ2-7	TRBD1	few	CASSQSWTGGYQQYF	TGTGCCAGCAGCCAATCCTGGACAGGAGGCTACCAGCAGTACTTC
TRBV28	TRBJ2-3	.	.	CASRWQREGTQYF	TGTGCCAGCCGGTGGCAAAGGGAAGGTACGCAGTATTTT
TRBV29-1	TRBJ1-3	.	few	CSVDLEGSGNTIYF	TGCAGCGTTGATCTGGAAGGTTCTGGAAACACCATATATTTT
TRBV27	TRBJ2-1	.	.	CASSLVGVISYNEQFF	TGTGCCAGCAGTTTAGTTGGCGTTATCTCCTACAATGAGCAGTTCTTC
TRBV12-3/TRBV12-4	TRBJ2-7	.	few	CASSSYPGRSRYEQYF	TGTGCCAGCAGTTCATATCCGGGCCGATCCCGTTACGAGCAGTACTTC
TRBV28	TRBJ2-3	.	few	CASSLMVYTDTQYF	TGTGCCAGCAGTTTGATGGTTTACACAGATACGCAGTATTTT
TRBV5-1	TRBJ1-5	.	few	CASSLEGPNQPQHF	TGCGCCAGCAGCTTGGAGGGACCTAATCAGCCCCAGCATTTT
TRBV20-1	TRBJ2-2	TRBD2	.	CSARVLAGGELFF	TGCAGTGCTCGCGTTCTAGCGGGCGGGGAGCTGTTTTTT
TRBV3-1	TRBJ2-1	TRBD1	few	CASSPWGQGYNEQFF	TGTGCCAGCAGCCCGTGGGGACAGGGCTACAATGAGCAGTTCTTC
TRBV7-9	TRBJ2-1	.	few	CASSFLENEQFF	TGTGCCAGCAGTTTTCTGGAGAATGAGCAGTTCTTC
TRBV6-5	TRBJ2-3	.	.	CASSYQTPGEGADTQYF	TGTGCCAGCAGTTACCAAACCCCAGGGGAAGGGGCAGATACGCAGTATTTT
TRBV29-1	TRBJ2-2	.	once	CSVDGASPNTGELFF	TGCAGCGTTGATGGAGCTAGCCCTAACACCGGGGAGCTGTTTTTT
TRBV4-1	TRBJ2-1	.	few	CASSHPDSQHYNEQFF	TGCGCCAGCAGCCACCCGGACAGCCAACACTACAATGAGCAGTTCTTC
TRBV10-3	TRBJ2-3	TRBD2	.	CAISGLAGGVDTQYF	TGTGCCATCAGTGGACTAGCGGGGGGCGTAGATACGCAGTATTTT
TRBV20-1	TRBJ1-2	.	few	CSARNRDDYGYTF	TGCAGTGCTAGAAACAGGGACGACTATGGCTACACCTTC
TRBV29-1	TRBJ2-1	TRBD1	.	CSASRDRGDEQFF	TGCAGCGCTTCCCGGGACAGGGGGGATGAGCAGTTCTTC
TRBV12-3/TRBV12-4	TRBJ2-5	.	many	CASTFGSRETQYF	TGTGCCAGCACCTTTGGGAGTCGAGAGACCCAGTACTTC
TRBV12-3/TRBV12-4	TRBJ2-1	TRBD1	few	CASSSRTGVSYNEQFF	TGTGCCAGCAGTTCCCGGACAGGGGTTTCCTACAATGAGCAGTTCTTC
TRBV5-1	TRBJ2-1	TRBD2	few	CASSIAGEQFF	TGCGCCAGCAGCATAGCGGGGGAGCAGTTCTTC
TRBV5-1	TRBJ2-7	TRBD2	.	CASSLVSGRRTYEQYF	TGCGCCAGCAGCTTGGTTAGCGGGAGGCGGACCTACGAGCAGTACTTC
TRBV7-2	TRBJ1-1	.	few	CASSLVGRGTNTEAFF	TGTGCCAGCAGCTTAGTTGGCCGGGGGACGAACACTGAAGCTTTCTTT
TRBV15	TRBJ2-5	.	.	CATSRDPKVWETQYF	TGTGCCACCAGCAGAGATCCGAAGGTCTGGGAGACCCAGTACTTC
TRBV5-1	TRBJ2-3	TRBD2	few	CASSRDIHSAGDRDTQYF	TGCGCCAGCAGCCGCGATATACATTCAGCGGGAGACAGGGATACGCAGTATTTT
TRBV12-3/TRBV12-4	TRBJ2-1	TRBD2	.	CASRGGGLAGVNEQFF	TGTGCCAGCAGGGGAGGGGGACTAGCGGGAGTCAATGAGCAGTTCTTC
TRBV20-1	TRBJ2-3	TRBD2	few	CSARRGRESTDTQYF	TGCAGTGCTAGGAGAGGGCGGGAGAGCACAGATACGCAGTATTTT
TRBV2	TRBJ2-3	TRBD2	.	CASSPGLAGALYTDTQYF	TGTGCCAGCAGTCCTGGCCTAGCGGGGGCCCTTTACACAGATACGCAGTATTTT
TRBV5-1	TRBJ2-7	TRBD1	many	CASSPDREGGYEQYF	TGCGCCAGCAGCCCAGACAGGGAAGGCGGATACGAGCAGTACTTC
TRBV7-9	TRBJ1-2	TRBD1	.	CASSGTGMVNYGYTF	TGTGCCAGCAGCGGGACAGGAATGGTTAACTATGGCTACACCTTC
TRBV5-6	TRBJ1-2	TRBD1	few	CASSGQETLYGYTF	TGTGCCAGCAGCGGACAGGAGACGCTCTATGGCTACACCTTC
TRBV14	TRBJ2-1	TRBD2	few	CASSQDPLAGRYNEQFF	TGTGCCAGCAGCCAAGATCCGCTAGCGGGGCGATACAATGAGCAGTTCTTC
TRBV2	TRBJ2-1	TRBD2	.	CASISGITYNEQFF	TGTGCCAGCATTAGCGGGATTACCTACAATGAGCAGTTCTTC
TRBV12-3/TRBV12-4	TRBJ1-2	.	few	CASSIGSGYGYTF	TGTGCCAGCAGCATAGGGTCGGGCTATGGCTACACCTTC
TRBV20-1	TRBJ2-1	TRBD2	.	CSAREGTSGTHYNEQFF	TGCAGTGCTAGAGAAGGGACTAGCGGGACTCACTACAATGAGCAGTTCTTC
TRBV7-2	TRBJ2-7	.	few	CASSLGGGKSYEQYF	TGTGCCAGCAGCTTAGGAGGCGGGAAATCCTACGAGCAGTACTTC
TRBV20-1	TRBJ2-1	TRBD2	.	CSALAGGRDEQFF	TGCAGTGCGTTAGCGGGGGGGCGTGATGAGCAGTTCTTC
TRBV12-3/TRBV12-4	TRBJ1-6	TRBD1	few	CASSSRQGMNSPLHF	TGTGCCAGCAGTTCCCGACAGGGCATGAATTCACCCCTCCACTTT
TRBV12-5	TRBJ2-5	TRBD1	few	CASGPDRGVSQYF	TGTGCTAGTGGTCCGGACAGGGGGGTATCCCAGTACTTC
TRBV5-1	TRBJ1-1	.	many	CASSEQELNTEAFF	TGCGCCAGCAGCGAACAGGAGCTGAACACTGAAGCTTTCTTT
TRBV4-2	TRBJ2-2	.	.	CASSQELANTGELFF	TGTGCCAGCAGCCAAGAATTAGCGAACACCGGGGAGCTGTTTTTT
TRBV28	TRBJ2-7	.	few	CASSPNRREASYEQYF	TGTGCCAGCAGTCCTAACAGGAGGGAGGCTTCCTACGAGCAGTACTTC
TRBV15	TRBJ2-3	.	.	CATSSEQGGTDTQYF	TGTGCCACCAGCAGTGAGCAGGGTGGCACAGATACGCAGTATTTT
TRBV29-1	TRBJ2-1	TRBD1	.	CSVDYRGLKSSYNEQFF	TGCAGCGTTGATTACAGGGGGCTCAAGAGCTCCTACAATGAGCAGTTCTTC
TRBV29-1	TRBJ2-1	TRBD1	few	CSVQPGTGYNEQFF	TGCAGCGTTCAGCCCGGGACAGGTTACAATGAGCAGTTCTTC
TRBV4-1	TRBJ2-3	.	few	CASSLIQGGPDTQYF	TGCGCCAGCAGCCTCATACAGGGAGGTCCAGATACGCAGTATTTT
TRBV24-1	TRBJ2-1	.	.	CATSESPGRGPNEQFF	TGTGCCACCAGTGAATCTCCCGGCAGGGGTCCGAATGAGCAGTTCTTC